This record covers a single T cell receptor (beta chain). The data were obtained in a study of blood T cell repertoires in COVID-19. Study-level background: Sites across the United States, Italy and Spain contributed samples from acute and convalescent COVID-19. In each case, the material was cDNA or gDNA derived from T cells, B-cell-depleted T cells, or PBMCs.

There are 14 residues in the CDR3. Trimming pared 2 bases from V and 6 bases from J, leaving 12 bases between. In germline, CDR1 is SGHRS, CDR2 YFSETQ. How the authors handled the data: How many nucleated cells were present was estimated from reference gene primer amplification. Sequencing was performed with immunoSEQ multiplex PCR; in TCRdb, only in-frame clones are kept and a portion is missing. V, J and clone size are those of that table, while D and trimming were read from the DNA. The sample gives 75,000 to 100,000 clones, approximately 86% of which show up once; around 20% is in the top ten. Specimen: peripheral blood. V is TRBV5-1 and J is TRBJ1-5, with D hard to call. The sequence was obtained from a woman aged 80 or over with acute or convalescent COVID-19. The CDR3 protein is CASSLTPTAQPQHF. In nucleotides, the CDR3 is TGCGCCAGCAGCTTAACACCCACAGCTCAGCCCCAGCATTTT.